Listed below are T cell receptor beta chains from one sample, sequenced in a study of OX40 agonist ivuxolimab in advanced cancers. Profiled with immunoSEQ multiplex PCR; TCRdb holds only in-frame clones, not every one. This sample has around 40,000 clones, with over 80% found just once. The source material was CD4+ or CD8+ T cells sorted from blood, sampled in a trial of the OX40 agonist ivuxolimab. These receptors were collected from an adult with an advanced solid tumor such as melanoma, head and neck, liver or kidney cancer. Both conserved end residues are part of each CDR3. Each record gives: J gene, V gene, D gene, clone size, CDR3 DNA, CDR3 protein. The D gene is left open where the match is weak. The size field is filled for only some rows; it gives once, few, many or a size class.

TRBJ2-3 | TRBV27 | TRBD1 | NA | TGTGCCAGCAGTTTTGACAGGGGCCAGGGCACAGATACGCAGTATTTT | CASSFDRGQGTDTQYF
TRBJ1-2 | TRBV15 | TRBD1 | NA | TGTGCCACCAGCAGAGATGTACAGGGGGCGCGGAACTATGGCTACACCTTC | CATSRDVQGARNYGYTF
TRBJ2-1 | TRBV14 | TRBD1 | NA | TGTGCCAGCAGCCCGGGACAGGGGCGCCGGAATGAGCAGTTCTTC | CASSPGQGRRNEQFF
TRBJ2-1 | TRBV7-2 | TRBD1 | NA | TGTGCCAGCAGTCCGACAGGGGGTGGTGAGCAGTTCTTC | CASSPTGGGEQFF
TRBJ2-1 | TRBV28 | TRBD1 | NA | TGTGCCAGCGGTAGTATAGGGGGCTCCTTGAATGAGCAGTTCTTC | CASGSIGGSLNEQFF
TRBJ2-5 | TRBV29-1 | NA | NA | TGCAGCGTTGTAGATGGGGGAAAGACCCAGTACTTC | CSVVDGGKTQYF
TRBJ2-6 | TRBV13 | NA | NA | TGTGCCAGCAGAGGAAACAGAGTACAAAGTCGGGCCAACGTCCTGACTTTC | CASRGNRVQSRANVLTF
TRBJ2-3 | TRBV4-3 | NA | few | TGCGCCAGCAGCCAAGAATTAGTTACAGATACGCAGTATTTT | CASSQELVTDTQYF
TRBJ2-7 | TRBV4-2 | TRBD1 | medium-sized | TGTGCCAGCAGCCGTACCGGGACAGAATACGAGCAGTACTTC | CASSRTGTEYEQYF
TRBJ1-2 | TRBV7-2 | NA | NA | TGTGCCAGCAGCGCGGCCGGGACCCTCGGTGGCTACACCTTC | CASSAAGTLGGYTF
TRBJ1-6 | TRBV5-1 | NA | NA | TGCGCCAGCAGCTTGGGGGACTATAATTCACCCCTCCACTTT | CASSLGDYNSPLHF
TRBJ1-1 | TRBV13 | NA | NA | TGTGCCAGCACGTGGCTAGAAAACACTGAAGCTTTCTTT | CASTWLENTEAFF
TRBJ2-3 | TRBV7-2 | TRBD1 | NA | TGTGCCAGCAGCTATGCCCGGGACAGGTTCACAGATACGCAGTATTTT | CASSYARDRFTDTQYF
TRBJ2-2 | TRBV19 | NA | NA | TGTGCCAGTAGGGGAATTACAGGGTCCCTAAACACCGGGGAGCTGTTTTTT | CASRGITGSLNTGELFF
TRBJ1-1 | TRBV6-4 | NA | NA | TGTGCCAGCAACAAGGGGGTTATGAACACTGAAGCTTTCTTT | CASNKGVMNTEAFF
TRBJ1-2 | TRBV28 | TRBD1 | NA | TGTGCCAGCACACGTCCGCGGGACAGCTTAAGTTTCTATGGCTACACCTTC | CASTRPRDSLSFYGYTF
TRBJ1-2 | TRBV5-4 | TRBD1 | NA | TGTGCCAGCAGCTTGGGACAGGGGGGCTATGGCTACACCTTC | CASSLGQGGYGYTF
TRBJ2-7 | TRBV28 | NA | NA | TGTGCCAGCAGTTTAAATCAAGCGAGGGAGTTTCGGTACGAGCAGTACTTC | CASSLNQAREFRYEQYF
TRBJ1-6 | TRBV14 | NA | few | TGTGCCAGCAGCCTGGACTCGCAAGGAGATAATTCACCCCTCCACTTT | CASSLDSQGDNSPLHF
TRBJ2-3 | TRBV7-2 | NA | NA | TGTGCCAGCAGCTTAAGGGTGGGGCAGGGTGGCACAGATACGCAGTATTTT | CASSLRVGQGGTDTQYF
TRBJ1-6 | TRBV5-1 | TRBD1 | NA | TGCGCCAGCAGCCCGATGACAGGGGGCCTAGCTTCACCCCTCCACTTT | CASSPMTGGLASPLHF
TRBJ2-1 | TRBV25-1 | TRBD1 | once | TGTGCCAGCAGTCCGGGACAGGTTTACAATGAGCAGTTCTTC | CASSPGQVYNEQFF
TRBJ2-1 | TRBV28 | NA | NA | TGTGCCAGCAGTTTATCCTTAGGAGTCAACACCAATGAGCAGTTCTTC | CASSLSLGVNTNEQFF
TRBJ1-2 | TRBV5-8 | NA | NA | TGTGCCAGCAGCCCAAGACAGGTCGGTAACTATGGCTACACCTTC | CASSPRQVGNYGYTF
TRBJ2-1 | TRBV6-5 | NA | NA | TGTGCCAGCAGTTATTCAACTAGCAGACCCAATGAGCAGTTCTTC | CASSYSTSRPNEQFF
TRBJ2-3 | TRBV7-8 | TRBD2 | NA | TGTGCCAGCAGCTTAAGGGCGGGGGGTTACACAGATACGCAGTATTTT | CASSLRAGGYTDTQYF
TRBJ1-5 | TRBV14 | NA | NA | TGTGCCAGCAGCCAAGGGATGGGACAGCCCCAGCATTTT | CASSQGMGQPQHF
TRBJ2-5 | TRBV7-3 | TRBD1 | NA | TGTGCCAGCAGCCTAATGGCTTCAGGGGGCCGGGGAGCCGGAACCCAGTACTTC | CASSLMASGGRGAGTQYF
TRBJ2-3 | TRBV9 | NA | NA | TGTGCCAGCAGCTTTTTTGTCGGGTCAGCAGGACCACAGGATACGCAGTATTTT | CASSFFVGSAGPQDTQYF
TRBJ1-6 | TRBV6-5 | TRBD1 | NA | TGTGCCAGCAGTTACTCCGGGACAGGGGGTTCACCCCTCCACTTT | CASSYSGTGGSPLHF